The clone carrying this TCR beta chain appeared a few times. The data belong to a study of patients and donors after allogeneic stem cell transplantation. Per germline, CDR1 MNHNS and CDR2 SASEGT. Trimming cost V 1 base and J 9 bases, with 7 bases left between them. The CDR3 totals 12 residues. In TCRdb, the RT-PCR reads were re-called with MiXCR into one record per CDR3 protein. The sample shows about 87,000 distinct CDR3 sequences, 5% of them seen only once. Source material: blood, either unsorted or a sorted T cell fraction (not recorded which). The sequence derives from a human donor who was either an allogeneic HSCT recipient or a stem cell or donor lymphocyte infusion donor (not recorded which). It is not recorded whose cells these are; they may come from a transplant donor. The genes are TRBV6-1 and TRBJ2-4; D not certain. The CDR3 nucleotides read TGTGCCAGCAGTGAAGTCTTGGGCATTCAGTACTTC. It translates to CASSEVLGIQYF.